This TCR beta chain was captured in a study of blood T cells in healthy people across ages. General study findings and limits: It was found that TCR beta diversity correlated strongly with the percentage of naive T cells. Long-lived donors had more naive CD4+ cells and higher diversity than aged donors.

This clonotype was counted only a few times. Its antigen remains unknown. The germline gives CDR1 DFQATT, CDR2 SNEGSKA (reference sequence). This CDR3 comprises 16 residues. Trimming removed 5 bases from V and 2 bases from J, with 19 bases in between. Primed by a sample-barcoded 5' primer and a J-beta primer mix, a second PCR proceeded for about 7 to 11 cycles. TCRdb re-analysed the 5' RACE reads in MiXCR, keeping a single row per CDR3 protein. The sample includes about 930,000 distinct CDR3 sequences, under 35% of them seen just once. These sequences were also reported in another study, on T cells of mothers and their children. That work adds: The entire RNA extract went into cDNA synthesis at 1.5 ug per 15 ul. Similar effects of thymic selection on TCR recombination output were recorded in related and unrelated pairs.

The sequence was collected from a woman between 40 and 50 years old in good health. The rearrangement joins TRBV20-1 to TRBJ2-1; possibly TRBD2 for D (5 bases). Sequencing was performed on blood. The CDR3 here is CSARPRAEPPYNEQFF. The CDR3 coding sequence is TGCAGTGCTCGCCCCCGAGCGGAGCCCCCCTACAATGAGCAGTTCTTC.